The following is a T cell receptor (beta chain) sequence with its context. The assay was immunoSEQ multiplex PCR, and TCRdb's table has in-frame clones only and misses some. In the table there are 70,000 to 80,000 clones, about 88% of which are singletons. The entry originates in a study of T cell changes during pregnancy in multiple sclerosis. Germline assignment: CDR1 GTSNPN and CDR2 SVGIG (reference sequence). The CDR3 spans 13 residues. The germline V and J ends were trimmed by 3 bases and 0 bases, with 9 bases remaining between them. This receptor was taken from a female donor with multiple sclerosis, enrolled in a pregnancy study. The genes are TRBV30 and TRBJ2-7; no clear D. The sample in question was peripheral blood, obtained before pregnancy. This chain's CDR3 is CAWRRDTSYEQYF. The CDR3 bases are TGTGCCTGGAGGAGAGACACCTCCTACGAGCAGTACTTC.